What follows are 5 T cell receptor beta chains derived from one specimen sequenced in a study of cytomegalovirus exposure and HLA in healthy donors. Here immunoSEQ multiplex PCR was the method, and the copy in TCRdb shows in-frame clones only, minus some. Of 200,000 to 300,000 clones listed, roughly 90% are singletons. The material sequenced was PBMCs. These receptor sequences come from a young man in good health and CMV-seropositive.

V gene TRBV9 combines with J gene TRBJ2-1, with 7 bases identical to TRBD2. Trimming at V came to 1 base and at J to 3 bases, leaving 4 bases not matched to a gene. This CDR3 has 15 residues. Germline lookup yields CDR1 SGDLS and CDR2 YYNGEE. The CDR3 sequence: CASSVSSGLYNEQFF. The CDR3 nucleotides are TGTGCCAGCAGCGTATCTAGCGGACTCTACAATGAGCAGTTCTTC.

This clone was detected only once. The rearrangement links TRBV5-4 to TRBJ1-3; 9 bases match TRBD1. V gave up 4 bases and J gave up 0 bases; unmatched junction bases: 5. Germline loops: CDR1 SGHNT, CDR2 YYREEE (reference sequence). The CDR3 consists of 16 residues. CDR3 in amino acids: CASSTPTGGSGNTIYF. The CDR3 DNA follows: TGTGCCAGCAGCACCCCGACAGGGGGCTCTGGAAACACCATATATTTT.

The CDR3 DNA is TGTGCCAGTAGCCGGGACCGCCGGGGGGAGACTGAAGCTTTCTTT. It codes for CASSRDRRGETEAFF. This chain uses TRBV19 with TRBJ1-1; tentatively, D is TRBD1 (5 bases). V lost 6 bases to trimming and J lost 5 bases, with 19 bases between them. The length of the CDR3 is 15 residues. Germline V gene sequence: CDR1 LNHDA, CDR2 SQIVND (reference sequence).

The chain links TRBV18 to TRBJ2-1; unclear D gene. The CDR3 totals 11 residues. The germline V gene has CDR1 KGHSH and CDR2 LQKENI. Between the trimmed V and J ends, which lost 5 bases and 4 bases, there was a span of 3 bases. The CDR3 nucleotides read TGTGCCAGCTCAATGTACAATGAGCAGTTCTTC. It is translated as CASSMYNEQFF.

This clone was detected a few times. The chain joins TRBV27 to TRBJ1-4, with 10 nucleotides matching TRBD1. The V gene end was trimmed by 6 bases and the J gene end by 8 bases; junction bases not matched to a gene: 6. Germline V gives CDR1 MNHEY, CDR2 SMNVEV (reference sequence). This CDR3 spans 14 amino acids. CDR3 nucleotides: TGTGCCAGCAGCTCCGGGACAGGGGCCGAAAAACTGTTTTTT. Translation: CASSSGTGAEKLFF.